This T cell receptor (beta chain) is drawn from a study of cytomegalovirus exposure and HLA in healthy donors. Study-level results: For presence/absence analyses, sequencing depth was assumed to be roughly uniform across donors.

Vbeta (60) and Jbeta (13) primers were used in the PCR. Generated by immunoSEQ multiplex PCR, the TCRdb table keeps only in-frame clones and is missing some. The sample holds about 120,000 clones, about four fifths seen once. In this sample, this clone turned up once. Its antigen is unidentified. This cohort consisted of healthy bone marrow donors. The CDR3 extends over 15 amino acids. Trimming at V came to 4 bases and at J to 3 bases, leaving 6 bases not matched to a gene. CDR1 and CDR2 from the germline V gene are SGHRS and YFSETQ. This clonotype originated in a woman younger than 35 in good health and CMV-seronegative. The sequenced material came from PBMCs. This chain links TRBV5-1 with TRBJ1-3; 8 nucleotides line up with TRBD1. CDR3 region: CASSARQGNGNTIYF. The CDR3 DNA is TGCGCCAGCAGCGCCCGACAGGGGAATGGAAACACCATATATTTT.